This paragraph reports one T cell receptor beta chain. Authors' processing steps: Amplified reference gene primers provided the basis for estimating nucleated cell counts. Sequencing used immunoSEQ multiplex PCR; TCRdb keeps in-frame clones, though not all of them. For V, J and clone size, that table is used; D and trimming come from the DNA. The profile shows 90,000 to 120,000 clones, more than 70% of them singletons. These data originate in a study of blood T cell repertoires in COVID-19. On the study more broadly: Italy, Spain and the United States were the sources of the convalescent and acute COVID-19 samples. The analysed material was cDNA or gDNA that came from T cells, B-cell-depleted T cells, or PBMCs.

The CDR3 is 14 residues long. The V and J ends lost 4 bases and 2 bases, in that order; junction bases with no gene match: 4. Germline V gene sequence: CDR1 KGHSH, CDR2 LQKENI. The source is a man aged 50 to 60 with active or convalescent COVID-19. The sequenced material came from peripheral blood. The V call is TRBV18, the J call TRBJ1-2; TRBD1 matches 7 bases. The CDR3 sequence is CASSLGQENYGYTF. The CDR3 DNA reads as TGTGCCAGCTCACTCGGACAGGAAAACTATGGCTACACCTTC. The whole variable domain, remainder taken from reference TRBV18 and TRBJ1-2, is NAGVMQNPRHLVRRRGQEARLRCSPMKGHSHVYWYRQLPEEGLKFMVYLQKENIIDESGMPKERFSAEFPKEGPSILRIQQVVRGDSAAYFCASSLGQENYGYTFGSGTRLTVV.